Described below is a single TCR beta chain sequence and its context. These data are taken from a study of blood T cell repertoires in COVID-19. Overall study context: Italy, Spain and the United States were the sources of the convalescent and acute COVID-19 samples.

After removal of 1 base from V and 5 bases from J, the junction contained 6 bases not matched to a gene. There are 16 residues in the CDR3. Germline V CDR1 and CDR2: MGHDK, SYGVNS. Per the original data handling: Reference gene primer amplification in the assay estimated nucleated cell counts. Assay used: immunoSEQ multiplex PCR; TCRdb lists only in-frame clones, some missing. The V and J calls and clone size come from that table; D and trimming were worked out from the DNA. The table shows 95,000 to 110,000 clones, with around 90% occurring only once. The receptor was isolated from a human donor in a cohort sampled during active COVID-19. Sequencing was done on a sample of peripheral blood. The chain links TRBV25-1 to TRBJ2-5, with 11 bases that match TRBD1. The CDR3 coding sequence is TGTGCCAGCAGTGAATCTTCGGACAGGGGGCCGGAGACCCAGTACTTC. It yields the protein CASSESSDRGPETQYF.